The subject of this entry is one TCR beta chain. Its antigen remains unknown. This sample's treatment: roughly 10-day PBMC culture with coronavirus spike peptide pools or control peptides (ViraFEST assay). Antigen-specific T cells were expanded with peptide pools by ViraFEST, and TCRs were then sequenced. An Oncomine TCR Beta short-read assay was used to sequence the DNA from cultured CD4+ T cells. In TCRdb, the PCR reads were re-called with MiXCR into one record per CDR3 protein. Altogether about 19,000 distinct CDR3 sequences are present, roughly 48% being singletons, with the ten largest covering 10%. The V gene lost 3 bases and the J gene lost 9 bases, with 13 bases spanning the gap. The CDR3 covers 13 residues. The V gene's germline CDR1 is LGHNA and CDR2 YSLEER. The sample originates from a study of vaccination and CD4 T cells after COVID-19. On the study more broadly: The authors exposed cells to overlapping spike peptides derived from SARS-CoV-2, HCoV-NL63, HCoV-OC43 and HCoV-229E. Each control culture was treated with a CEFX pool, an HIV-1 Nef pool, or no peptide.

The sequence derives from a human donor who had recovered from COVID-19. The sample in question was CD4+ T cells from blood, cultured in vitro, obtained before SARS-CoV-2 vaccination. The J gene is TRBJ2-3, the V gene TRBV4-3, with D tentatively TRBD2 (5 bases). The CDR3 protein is CASSQALVKTQYF. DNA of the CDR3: TGCGCCAGCAGCCAGGCACTAGTAAAGACGCAGTATTTT.